This TCR beta chain emerged from a study of response to subunit inactivated influenza vaccine. Findings and limits, study-wide: Few new T cells, the authors suggested, are recruited by each seasonal influenza vaccination.

This clonotype was picked up a small number of times. The target antigen is unknown. Each CDR3 protein gets one entry after TCRdb re-called the RT-PCR reads with MiXCR. The table shows 650,000 to 800,000 distinct CDR3 sequences, with approximately 14% occurring only once. This CDR3 is built from 14 residues. Germline assignment: CDR1 MNHNS and CDR2 SASEGT. V was clipped by 1 base and J by 0 bases, with 4 bases between them. This specimen consisted of PBMCs from blood, obtained around two weeks before vaccination. The rearrangement links TRBV6-1 to TRBJ2-4; D gene uncertain. This sequence originates from a man aged 50 or older who received an inactivated influenza vaccine. CDR3 DNA sequence: TGTGCCAGCAGTGAAGGGGTAGCCAAAAACATTCAGTACTTC. It specifies CASSEGVAKNIQYF.